The 23 T cell receptor beta chains below all came from one sample that was sequenced in a study of blood T cell repertoires in COVID-19. The protocol was immunoSEQ multiplex PCR, while the TCRdb copy is restricted to in-frame clones and leaves out a portion. The profile shows tens of thousands of clones, 60% to 80% of them singletons. The sequenced sample consisted of peripheral blood. Receptors originate from a human donor in a cohort sampled during active COVID-19.

This clone is a singleton in its sample. This chain connects TRBV5-6 to TRBJ1-1, with D perhaps TRBD1 (5 bases). V lost 4 bases, J lost 1 base, and 17 bases lay in between. The CDR3 is 16 residues long. Germline V gives CDR1 SGHDT, CDR2 YYEEEE. The CDR3 region has the DNA TGTGCCAGCAGCCCGACCGGCGGGGGTAAGAACACTGAAGCTTTCTTT. Translation gives CASSPTGGGKNTEAFF.

The chain is built from TRBV5-5 and TRBJ2-7; 9 nucleotides align to TRBD1. The CDR3 length is 13 residues. Germline V gives CDR1 SGHKS, CDR2 YYEKEE (reference sequence). J was trimmed by 6 bases and V by 0 bases; bases with no gene match: 1. The CDR3 protein is CASSLDRGLEQYV. In DNA form, the CDR3 reads TGTGCCAGCAGCTTGGACAGGGGGCTCGAGCAGTACGTC.

The chain is built from TRBV7-2 and TRBJ2-1, with D possibly being TRBD2 (7 bases). Looked up from germline, CDR1 is SGHTA and CDR2 is FQGNSA. V was cut by 5 bases and J by 9 bases, with 29 bases left in between. CDR3 size: 18 residues. DNA for the CDR3: TGTGCCAGCAGCCCGAGGGGGGGGGATCGACAGGTAGTGGGTGAGCAGTTCTTC. As protein: CASSPRGGDRQVVGEQFF. The full variable domain, with the rest looked up from reference TRBV7-2 and TRBJ2-1, is GAGVSQSPSNKVTEKGKDVELRCDPISGHTALYWYRQSLGQGLEFLIYFQGNSAPDKSGLPSDRFSAERTGGSVSTLTIQRTQQEDSAVYLCASSPRGGDRQVVGEQFFGPGTRLTVL.

The rearrangement uses TRBV28 and TRBJ2-3; D is perhaps TRBD2 (6 bases). Germline V gives CDR1 MDHEN, CDR2 SYDVKM. V dropped 5 bases and J dropped 9 bases, with 15 bases sitting between them. The CDR3 loop spans 13 amino acids. The CDR3 bases are TGTGCCAGCAGTGGGTCCCGGCGGGGAACGCAGTATTTT. As protein: CASSGSRRGTQYF.

The gene calls are TRBV28 and TRBJ2-7; the D is unclear. The V end was cut by 7 bases, the J end by 3 bases, with 16 bases between. CDR3 length equals 14 residues. CDR1 and CDR2 from the germline V gene are MDHEN and SYDVKM. As DNA, the CDR3 is TGTGCCAGCACCAGCCAAGACAAAAACTACGAGCAGTACTTC. The encoded protein is CASTSQDKNYEQYF.

This clone was observed a few times. J is TRBJ1-2 and V is TRBV3-1 (or the pseudogene TRBV3-2); D gene unclear. The germline gives CDR1 LGHDT, CDR2 YNNKEL (reference sequence). The CDR3 runs to 14 residues. Trimming pared 6 bases from V and 3 bases from J, leaving 14 bases between. The CDR3 DNA reads as TGTGCCAGCAGTCCCGTCCGGGGAGACTATGGCTACACCTTC. Encoded protein: CASSPVRGDYGYTF.

This clone was detected a few times. The rearrangement links TRBV7-9 to TRBJ1-2; 10 positions agree with TRBD1. From germline, CDR1 is SEHNR and CDR2 FQNEAQ (reference sequence). The CDR3 has 15 amino acids. The V segment lost 5 bases and the J segment 3 bases; nucleotides outside the gene matches: 6. This CDR3 is CASSPGTGEDYGYTF. CDR3 coding DNA: TGTGCCAGCAGCCCCGGGACAGGGGAGGACTATGGCTACACCTTC. Based on the CDR3 plus reference TRBV7-9 and TRBJ1-2, the full variable domain is DTGVSQNPRHKITKRGQNVTFRCDPISEHNRLYWYRQTLGQGPEFLTYFQNEAQLEKSRLLSDRFSAERPKGSFSTLEIQRTEQGDSAMYLCASSPGTGEDYGYTFGSGTRLTVV.

The rearrangement joins TRBV25-1 to TRBJ1-2; D gene unclear. This CDR3 contains 13 residues. V lost 4 bases, J lost 4 bases, and 10 bases lay in between. Germline-derived CDR1 and CDR2 are MGHDK and SYGVNS. DNA of the CDR3: TGTGCCAGCAGTGCCGGAGTCCCCTATGGCTACACCTTC. It encodes CASSAGVPYGYTF.

The chain is built from TRBV29-1 and TRBJ2-3, with unresolved D. The V and J ends lost 2 bases and 7 bases respectively, with 16 bases between them. Germline CDR1 SQVTM, CDR2 ANQGSEA. The CDR3 is made up of 14 amino acids. The CDR3, as DNA: TGCAGCGTTGAATTGGGCAGCCGAAGGTATACGCAGTATTTT. It is translated as CSVELGSRRYTQYF.

The V and J genes are TRBV28 and TRBJ2-7; a possible D gene is TRBD1 (6 bases). Trimming removed 5 bases at V and 4 bases at J, with 9 bases between. Germline CDR1 reads MDHEN; CDR2 reads SYDVKM. There are 12 residues in the CDR3. CDR3 sequence (DNA): TGTGCCAGCAGTGGTACAGGGTACGAGCAGTACGTC. It is translated as CASSGTGYEQYV.

The rearrangement uses TRBV7-2 and TRBJ2-7, with TRBD1 matching over 11 bases. The CDR3 runs 15 residues. The germline V gene has CDR1 SGHTA and CDR2 FQGNSA. V trimming: 5 bases; J trimming: 3 bases; junction bases outside the gene matches: 6. The CDR3 loop reads CASSQDRGLYYEQYF. The CDR3 bases are TGTGCCAGCAGCCAGGACAGGGGGCTTTACTACGAGCAGTACTTC.

The chain joins TRBV7-2 to TRBJ1-4, with unresolved D. Germline lookup yields CDR1 SGHTA and CDR2 FQGNSA. CDR3 size: 11 residues. Trimming pared 6 bases from V and 8 bases from J, leaving 7 bases between. The CDR3 sequence is CASSIREKLFF. The CDR3 nucleotides read TGTGCCAGCAGTATTCGGGAAAAACTGTTTTTT.

The J gene is TRBJ2-7, the V gene TRBV24-1; no firm D call. V gave up 2 bases and J gave up 4 bases, with 14 bases separating them. Germline CDR1 is KGHDR and CDR2 is SFDVKD. The CDR3 is 15 residues long. The CDR3 is CATSDSSPMRYEQYF. As DNA, the CDR3 is TGTGCCACCAGTGATTCCTCCCCCATGAGGTACGAGCAGTACTTC.

The table lists this clone with a count of one. The chain employs TRBV2 and TRBJ2-3; 8 bases fit TRBD1. Trimming at V came to 3 bases and at J to 5 bases, leaving 7 bases not matched to a gene. The CDR3 sequence is 15 residues long. Germline lookup yields CDR1 SNHLY and CDR2 FYNNEI. The DNA of the CDR3 is TGTGCCAGCAGTGACAGGGGCAGGGGGCTAGATACGCAGTATTTT. As protein: CASSDRGRGLDTQYF.

This clone was seen only a few times. The chain employs TRBV15 and TRBJ2-5, with a possible D match to TRBD1 (5 bases). This CDR3 has 15 residues. V gave up 0 bases and J gave up 1 base, with 9 bases separating them. Germline values: CDR1 LNHNV, CDR2 YYDKDF (reference sequence). CDR3 sequence: CATSRDRGLQETQYF. In DNA form, the CDR3 reads TGTGCCACCAGCAGAGATAGGGGTCTCCAAGAGACCCAGTACTTC.

The V gene is TRBV7-8, the J gene TRBJ1-2, with a weak D call TRBD1 (6 bases). V lost 4 bases and J lost 0, with 12 bases in between. The CDR3 has 15 residues. Germline V lookup: CDR1 SGHVS, CDR2 FQNEAQ. This CDR3 is CASSYTGTSNYGYTF. The CDR3 DNA sequence: TGTGCCAGCAGCTATACAGGGACCTCTAACTATGGCTACACCTTC.

V usage is TRBV6-1 and J usage is TRBJ1-1; perhaps TRBD1 as D (6 bases). V was cut by 2 bases and J by 5 bases, with 12 bases left in between. CDR1 is MNHNS and CDR2 is SASEGT in the germline V gene. CDR3 length equals 14 residues. CDR3 bases: TGTGCCAGCAGTGAATGGGCAGGGGAGACTGAAGCTTTCTTT. It specifies CASSEWAGETEAFF.

The V and J genes are TRBV5-1 and TRBJ1-2; D gene ambiguous. V was cut by 0 bases and J by 4 bases, with 10 bases left in between. The germline V gene has CDR1 SGHRS and CDR2 YFSETQ. The CDR3 loop spans 14 amino acids. The CDR3 spells CASSLDAEIYGYTF. The CDR3 bases are TGCGCCAGCAGCTTGGATGCGGAGATCTATGGCTACACCTTC.

The rearrangement links TRBV9 to TRBJ2-5, with 8 nucleotides matching TRBD1. Trimming took 0 bases from V and 1 from J; bases not matched to a gene: 5. This CDR3 is built from 16 residues. In germline, CDR1 is SGDLS, CDR2 YYNGEE. CDR3 sequence: CASSVGGQATQETQYF. Here the CDR3 DNA reads TGTGCCAGCAGCGTAGGGGGACAGGCAACCCAAGAGACCCAGTACTTC.

Only one count was recorded for this clone. The rearrangement links TRBV7-2 to TRBJ1-6; 11 nucleotides match TRBD1. Germline CDR1 SGHTA, CDR2 FQGNSA. This CDR3 region has 15 residues. J lost 9 bases, V lost 4 bases, and 5 bases had no gene match. CDR3 nucleotides: TGTGCCAGCAGCTATGGACAGGGGGCTGGTTCACCCCTCCACTTT. As protein: CASSYGQGAGSPLHF.

The chain recombines TRBV25-1 with TRBJ1-1, with D hard to call. The V gene lost 3 bases and the J gene lost 4 bases, with 15 bases spanning the gap. Looked up from germline, CDR1 is MGHDK and CDR2 is SYGVNS. The CDR3 contains 15 residues. Here the CDR3 reads CASSDGDGLGTEAFF. DNA for the CDR3: TGTGCCAGCAGTGACGGGGATGGATTGGGCACTGAAGCTTTCTTT.

The table lists this clone with a count of one. This chain uses TRBV6-5 with TRBJ2-1; 9 bases fit TRBD1. CDR3 size: 15 residues. V dropped 0 bases and J dropped 12; count of bases not matched to a gene: 9. Germline V gene sequence: CDR1 MNHEY, CDR2 SVGAGI. The CDR3 region is CASSYSGQGRVGQFF. CDR3 nucleotide sequence: TGTGCCAGCAGTTACTCGGGACAGGGTCGGGTAGGGCAGTTCTTC.

This clone was found many times. This sequence joins TRBV7-2 and TRBJ2-1; D perhaps matches TRBD2 (6 bases). CDR1 is SGHTA, CDR2 FQGNSA, per germline. V shed 5 bases and J shed 3 bases, with 14 bases lying between them. The CDR3 spans 15 residues. Here the CDR3 DNA reads TGTGCCAGCAGCCCTGTGGGGGGAAGCTACAATGAGCAGTTCTTC. Protein product: CASSPVGGSYNEQFF.